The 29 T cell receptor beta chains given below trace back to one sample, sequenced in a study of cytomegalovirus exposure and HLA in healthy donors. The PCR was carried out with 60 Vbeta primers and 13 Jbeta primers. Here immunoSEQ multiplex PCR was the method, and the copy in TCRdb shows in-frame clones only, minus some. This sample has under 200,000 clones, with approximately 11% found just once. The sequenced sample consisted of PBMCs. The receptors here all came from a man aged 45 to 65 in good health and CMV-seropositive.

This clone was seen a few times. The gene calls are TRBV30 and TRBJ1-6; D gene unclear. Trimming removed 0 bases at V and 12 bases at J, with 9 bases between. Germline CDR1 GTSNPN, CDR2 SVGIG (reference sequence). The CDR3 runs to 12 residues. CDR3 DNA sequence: TGTGCCTGGAGTGTACCTGACAAACCCCTCCACTTT. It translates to CAWSVPDKPLHF. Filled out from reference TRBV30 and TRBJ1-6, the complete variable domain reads SQTIHQWPATLVQPVGSPLSLECTVEGTSNPNLYWYRQAAGRGLQLLFYSVGIGQISSEVPQNLSASRPQDRQFILSSKKLLLSDSGFYLCAWSVPDKPLHFGNGTRLTVT.

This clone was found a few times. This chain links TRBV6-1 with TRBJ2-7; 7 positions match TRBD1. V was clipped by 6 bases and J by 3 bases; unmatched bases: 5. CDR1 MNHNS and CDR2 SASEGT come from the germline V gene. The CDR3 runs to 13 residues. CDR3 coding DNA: TGTGCCAGCAGGGTCGGGACAGACTACGAGCAGTACGTC. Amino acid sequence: CASRVGTDYEQYV.

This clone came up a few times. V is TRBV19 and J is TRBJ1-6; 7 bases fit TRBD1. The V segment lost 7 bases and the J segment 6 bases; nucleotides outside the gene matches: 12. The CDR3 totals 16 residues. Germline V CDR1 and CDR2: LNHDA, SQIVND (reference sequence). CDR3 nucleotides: TGTGCCAGTACCTCGGGACAGTCCCTTTTTAATTCACCCCTCCACTTT. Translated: CASTSGQSLFNSPLHF.

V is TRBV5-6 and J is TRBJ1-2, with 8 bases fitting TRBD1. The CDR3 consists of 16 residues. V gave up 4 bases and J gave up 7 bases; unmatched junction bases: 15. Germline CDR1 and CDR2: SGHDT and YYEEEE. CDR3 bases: TGTGCCAGCAGCATAGGGTCGGGCAGGGGGCGTGGTGGCTACACCTTC. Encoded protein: CASSIGSGRGRGGYTF.

The CDR3 region is CASSEQTSGEGQFF. The CDR3 DNA is TGCGCCAGCAGCGAACAGACTAGCGGGGAGGGTCAGTTCTTC. The chain recombines TRBV4-3 with TRBJ2-1; the match to TRBD2 covers 11 bases. Germline V gene data show CDR1 as LGHNA and CDR2 as YSLEER. The CDR3 covers 14 residues. Unmatched junction bases numbered 10, after V lost 5 bases and J lost 13 bases.

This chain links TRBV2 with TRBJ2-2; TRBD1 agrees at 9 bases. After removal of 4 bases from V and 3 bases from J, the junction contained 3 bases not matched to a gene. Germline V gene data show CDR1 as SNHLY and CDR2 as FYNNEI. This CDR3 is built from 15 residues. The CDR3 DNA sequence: TGTGCCAGCAGTGTGGACAGGGGCGACACCGGGGAGCTGTTTTTT. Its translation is CASSVDRGDTGELFF.

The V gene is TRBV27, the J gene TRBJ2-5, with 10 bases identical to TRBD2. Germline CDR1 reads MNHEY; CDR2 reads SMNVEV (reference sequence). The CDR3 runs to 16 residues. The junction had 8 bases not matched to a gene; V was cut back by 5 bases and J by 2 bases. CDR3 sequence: CASSPRTSGYQETQYF. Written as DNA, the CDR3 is TGTGCCAGCAGTCCACGGACTAGCGGTTATCAAGAGACCCAGTACTTC.

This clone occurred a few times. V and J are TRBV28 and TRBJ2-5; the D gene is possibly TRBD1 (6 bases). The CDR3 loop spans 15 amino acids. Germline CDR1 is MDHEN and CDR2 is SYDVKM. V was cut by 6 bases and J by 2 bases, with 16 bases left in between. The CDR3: CASSPPGTQQETQYF. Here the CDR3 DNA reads TGTGCCAGCAGCCCCCCCGGGACACAACAAGAGACCCAGTACTTC.

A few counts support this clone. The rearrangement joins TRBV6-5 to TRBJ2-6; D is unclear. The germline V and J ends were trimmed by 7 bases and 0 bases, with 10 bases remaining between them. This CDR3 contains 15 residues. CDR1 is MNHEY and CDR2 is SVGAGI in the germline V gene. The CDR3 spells CASMRFLSGANVLTF. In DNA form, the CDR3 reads TGTGCCAGCATGAGGTTCCTCTCTGGGGCCAACGTCCTGACTTTC.

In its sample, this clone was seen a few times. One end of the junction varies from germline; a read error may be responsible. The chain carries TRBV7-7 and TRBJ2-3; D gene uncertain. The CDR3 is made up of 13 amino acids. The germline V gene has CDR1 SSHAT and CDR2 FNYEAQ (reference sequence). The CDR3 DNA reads TGTGCTAGCAGCTTTCTTAGCACAGATACGCAGTATTTT. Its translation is CASSFLSTDTQYF.

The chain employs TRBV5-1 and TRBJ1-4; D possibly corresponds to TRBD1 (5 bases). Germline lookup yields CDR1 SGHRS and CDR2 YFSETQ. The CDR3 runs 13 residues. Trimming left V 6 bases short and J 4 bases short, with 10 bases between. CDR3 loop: CASKGHDNEKLFF. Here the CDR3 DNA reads TGCGCCAGCAAGGGGCATGATAATGAAAAACTGTTTTTT.

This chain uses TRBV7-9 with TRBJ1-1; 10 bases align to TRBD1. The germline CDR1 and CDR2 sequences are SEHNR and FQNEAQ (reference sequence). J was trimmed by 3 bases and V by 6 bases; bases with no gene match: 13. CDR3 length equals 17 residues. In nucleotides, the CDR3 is TGTGCCAGCAGTCAACCCACCGGGACAGGGGTGGACACTGAAGCTTTCTTT. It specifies CASSQPTGTGVDTEAFF.

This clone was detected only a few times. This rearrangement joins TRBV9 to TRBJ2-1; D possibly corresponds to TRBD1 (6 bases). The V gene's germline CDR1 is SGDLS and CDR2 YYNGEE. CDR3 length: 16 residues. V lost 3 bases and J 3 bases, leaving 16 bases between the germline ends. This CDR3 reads CASSAPTGTNYNEQFF. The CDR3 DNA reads TGTGCCAGCAGCGCCCCAACCGGGACAAACTACAATGAGCAGTTCTTC.

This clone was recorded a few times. The CDR3 region has the DNA TGTGCCAGCAGTCCCTTCTACAGCAATCAGCCCCAGCATTTT. Encoded protein: CASSPFYSNQPQHF. The genes are TRBV28 and TRBJ1-5; D call uncertain. V was clipped by 5 bases and J by 1 base, with 9 bases between them. Looked up from germline, CDR1 is MDHEN and CDR2 is SYDVKM. The CDR3 runs 14 residues.

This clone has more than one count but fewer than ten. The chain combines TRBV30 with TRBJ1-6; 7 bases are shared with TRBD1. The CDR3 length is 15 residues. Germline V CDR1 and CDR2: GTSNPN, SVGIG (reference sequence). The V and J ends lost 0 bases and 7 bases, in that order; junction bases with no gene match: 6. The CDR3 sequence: CAWSVLNRGNSPLHF. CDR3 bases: TGTGCCTGGAGTGTACTAAACAGGGGAAATTCACCCCTCCACTTT. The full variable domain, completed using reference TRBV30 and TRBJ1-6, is SQTIHQWPATLVQPVGSPLSLECTVEGTSNPNLYWYRQAAGRGLQLLFYSVGIGQISSEVPQNLSASRPQDRQFILSSKKLLLSDSGFYLCAWSVLNRGNSPLHFGNGTRLTVT.

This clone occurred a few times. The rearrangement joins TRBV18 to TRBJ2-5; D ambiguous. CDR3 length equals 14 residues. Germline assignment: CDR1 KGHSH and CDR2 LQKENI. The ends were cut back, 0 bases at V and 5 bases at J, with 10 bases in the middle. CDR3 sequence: CASSPPENRETQYF. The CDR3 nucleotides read TGTGCCAGCTCACCACCGGAGAACCGGGAGACCCAGTACTTC.

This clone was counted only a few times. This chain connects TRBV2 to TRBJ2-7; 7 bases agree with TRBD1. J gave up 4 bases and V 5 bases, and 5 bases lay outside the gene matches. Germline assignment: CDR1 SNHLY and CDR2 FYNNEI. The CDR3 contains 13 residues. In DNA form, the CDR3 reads TGTGCCAGCAGTTCAGGGGGAAGGTACGAGCAGTACGTC. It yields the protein CASSSGGRYEQYV.

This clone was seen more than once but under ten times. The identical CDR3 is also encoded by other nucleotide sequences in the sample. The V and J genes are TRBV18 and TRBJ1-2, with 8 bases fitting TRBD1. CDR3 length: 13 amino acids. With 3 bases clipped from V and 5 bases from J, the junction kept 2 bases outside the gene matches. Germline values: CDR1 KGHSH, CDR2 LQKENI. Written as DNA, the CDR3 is TGTGCCAGCTCACCGGGACAGGATTATGGCTACACCTTC. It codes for CASSPGQDYGYTF.

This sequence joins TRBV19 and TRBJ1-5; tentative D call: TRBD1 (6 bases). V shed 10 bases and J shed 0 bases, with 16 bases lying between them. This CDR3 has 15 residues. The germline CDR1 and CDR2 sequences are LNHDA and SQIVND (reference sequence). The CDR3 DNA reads TGTGCCATAGCAAGGGGGGGGGATAGCAATCAGCCCCAGCATTTT. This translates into CAIARGGDSNQPQHF.

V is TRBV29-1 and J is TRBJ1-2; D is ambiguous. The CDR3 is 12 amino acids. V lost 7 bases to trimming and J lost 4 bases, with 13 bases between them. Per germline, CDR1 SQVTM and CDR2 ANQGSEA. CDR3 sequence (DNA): TGCAGCGATGTTGAAGGAGGCTATGGCTACACCTTC. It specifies CSDVEGGYGYTF.

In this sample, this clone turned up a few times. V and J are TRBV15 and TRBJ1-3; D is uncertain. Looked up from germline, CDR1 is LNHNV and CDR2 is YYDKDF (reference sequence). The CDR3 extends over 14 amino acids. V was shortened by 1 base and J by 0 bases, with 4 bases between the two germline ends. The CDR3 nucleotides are TGTGCCACCAGCAGAGGGAGCTCTGGAAACACCATATATTTT. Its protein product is CATSRGSSGNTIYF.

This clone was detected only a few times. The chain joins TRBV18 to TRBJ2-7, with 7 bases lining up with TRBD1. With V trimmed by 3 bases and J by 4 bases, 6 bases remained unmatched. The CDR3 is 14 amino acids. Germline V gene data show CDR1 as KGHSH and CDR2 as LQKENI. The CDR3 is CASSPGQKDYEQYF. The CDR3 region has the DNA TGTGCCAGCTCACCGGGACAGAAAGATTACGAGCAGTACTTC.

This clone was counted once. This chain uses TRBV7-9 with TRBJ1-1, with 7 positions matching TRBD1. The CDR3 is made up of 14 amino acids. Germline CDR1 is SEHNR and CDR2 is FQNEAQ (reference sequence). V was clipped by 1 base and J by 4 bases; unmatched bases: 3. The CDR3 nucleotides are TGTGCCAGCAGCTTAGTCACAGGGGCCACTGAAGCTTTCTTT. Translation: CASSLVTGATEAFF. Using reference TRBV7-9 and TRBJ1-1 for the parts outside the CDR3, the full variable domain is DTGVSQNPRHKITKRGQNVTFRCDPISEHNRLYWYRQTLGQGPEFLTYFQNEAQLEKSRLLSDRFSAERPKGSFSTLEIQRTEQGDSAMYLCASSLVTGATEAFFGQGTRLTVV.

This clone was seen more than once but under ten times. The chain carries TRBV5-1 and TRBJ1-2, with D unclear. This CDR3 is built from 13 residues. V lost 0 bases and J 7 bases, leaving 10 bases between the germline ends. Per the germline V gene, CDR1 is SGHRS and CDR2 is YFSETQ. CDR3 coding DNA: TGCGCCAGCAGCTTGGGTGGAGGGTTTGGCTACACCTTC. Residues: CASSLGGGFGYTF. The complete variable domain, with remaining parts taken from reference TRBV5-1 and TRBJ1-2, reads KAGVTQTPRYLIKTRGQQVTLSCSPISGHRSVSWYQQTPGQGLQFLFEYFSETQRNKGNFPGRFSGRQFSNSRSEMNVSTLELGDSALYLCASSLGGGFGYTFGSGTRLTVV.

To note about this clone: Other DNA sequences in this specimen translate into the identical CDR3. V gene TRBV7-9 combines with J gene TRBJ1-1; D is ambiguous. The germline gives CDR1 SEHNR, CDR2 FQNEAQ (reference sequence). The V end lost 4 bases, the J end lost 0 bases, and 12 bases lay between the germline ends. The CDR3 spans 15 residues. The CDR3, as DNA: TGTGCCAGCAGCTCAAAGGACTTCGTGAACACTGAAGCTTTCTTT. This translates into CASSSKDFVNTEAFF.

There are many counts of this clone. CDR3 in DNA: TGTGCCACCAGCAGAGATGGCATTAACACTGAAGCTTTCTTT. This sequence encodes CATSRDGINTEAFF. The J gene is TRBJ1-1, the V gene TRBV15; D is ambiguous. This CDR3 spans 14 amino acids. Germline V gives CDR1 LNHNV, CDR2 YYDKDF (reference sequence). Trimming took off 0 bases at V and 2 bases at J, with 7 bases between the two ends.

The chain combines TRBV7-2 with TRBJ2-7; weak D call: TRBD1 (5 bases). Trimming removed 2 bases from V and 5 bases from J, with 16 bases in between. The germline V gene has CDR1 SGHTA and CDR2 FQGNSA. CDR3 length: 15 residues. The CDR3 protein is CASSLRADRSHEQYF. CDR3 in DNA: TGTGCCAGCAGCTTAAGGGCCGACAGAAGTCACGAGCAGTACTTC.

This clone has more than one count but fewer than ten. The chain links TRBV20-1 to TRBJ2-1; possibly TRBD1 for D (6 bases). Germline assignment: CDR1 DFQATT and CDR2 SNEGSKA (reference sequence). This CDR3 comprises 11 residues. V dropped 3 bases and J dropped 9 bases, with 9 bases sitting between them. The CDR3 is CSASRGGEQFF. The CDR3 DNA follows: TGCAGTGCTAGTCGAGGGGGTGAGCAGTTCTTC.

The CDR3 loop reads CASSVDRGSGYTF. The DNA of the CDR3 is TGTGCCAGCAGCGTCGACAGGGGGTCTGGCTACACCTTC. The gene calls are TRBV7-2 and TRBJ1-2, with 9 bases fitting TRBD1. The CDR3 spans 13 residues. Trimming took 5 bases from V and 7 from J; bases not matched to a gene: 5. The V gene's germline CDR1 is SGHTA and CDR2 FQGNSA.